The 19 T cell receptor beta chains below were found in one sample sequenced in a study of early T cells in non-severe SARS-CoV-2 infection. TCRdb analysed the 5' RACE reads with MiXCR anew, one entry per CDR3 protein. The sample has about 83,000 distinct CDR3 sequences, about 10% seen once. The material was whole blood, obtained at baseline. These receptors were taken from an adult who was a healthcare worker with PCR-confirmed SARS-CoV-2 infection or an uninfected control (not recorded which).

This clonotype was recorded many times. This chain joins TRBV12-3 or TRBV12-4 and TRBJ1-5; D uncertain. This CDR3 has 13 residues. The ends were cut back, 3 bases at V and 2 bases at J, with 5 bases in the middle. The CDR3 bases are TGTGCCAGCAGTTTGAGTGGCAATCAGCCCCAGCATTTT. Translated: CASSLSGNQPQHF.

The rearrangement joins TRBV20-1 to TRBJ1-2; D is perhaps TRBD1 (6 bases). V lost 3 bases and J lost 0, with 8 bases in between. Germline CDR1 DFQATT, CDR2 SNEGSKA (reference sequence). CDR3 length: 13 residues. CDR3 DNA sequence: TGCAGTGCTAGGGGGGGCTCTAACTATGGCTACACCTTC. Amino acids: CSARGGSNYGYTF.

At least ten counts were recorded for this clonotype. The V gene is TRBV7-8, the J gene TRBJ1-4; 11 nucleotides agree with TRBD1. V lost 1 base and J lost 8; bases outside the gene matches: 3. Germline V gene sequence: CDR1 SGHVS, CDR2 FQNEAQ. The CDR3 sequence is 15 residues long. CDR3 protein: CASSLGGTGGEKLFF. The CDR3 nucleotides are TGTGCCAGCAGCTTAGGAGGGACAGGGGGAGAAAAACTGTTTTTT. The variable domain in full, with the rest retrieved from reference TRBV7-8 and TRBJ1-4, is GAGVSQSPRYKVAKRGQDVALRCDPISGHVSLFWYQQALGQGPEFLTYFQNEAQLDKSGLPSDRFFAERPEGSVSTLKIQRTQQEDSAVYLCASSLGGTGGEKLFFGSGTQLSVL.

The chain links TRBV7-9 to TRBJ2-1; 7 nucleotides line up with TRBD2. This CDR3 region has 16 residues. Germline loops: CDR1 SEHNR, CDR2 FQNEAQ (reference sequence). The V segment lost 5 bases and the J segment 8 bases; nucleotides outside the gene matches: 15. The CDR3 sequence is CASSPPIAGVVYEQFF. DNA for the CDR3: TGTGCCAGCAGCCCTCCAATCGCGGGAGTAGTATATGAGCAGTTCTTC. Complete variable domain (other parts from reference TRBV7-9 and TRBJ2-1): DTGVSQNPRHKITKRGQNVTFRCDPISEHNRLYWYRQTLGQGPEFLTYFQNEAQLEKSRLLSDRFSAERPKGSFSTLEIQRTEQGDSAMYLCASSPPIAGVVYEQFFGPGTRLTVL.

V and J are TRBV24-1 and TRBJ2-2; weak D call: TRBD1 (5 bases). Between the trimmed V and J ends, which lost 3 bases and 0 bases, there was a span of 10 bases. The CDR3 has 16 residues. Germline CDR1 reads KGHDR; CDR2 reads SFDVKD. The CDR3: CATSDPRAPNTGELFF. The CDR3 DNA reads as TGTGCCACCAGTGATCCCAGGGCCCCGAACACCGGGGAGCTGTTTTTT.

CDR3 nucleotides: TGTGCCAGCAGCTTGTATATTCTATCGGGACTAGCGGTCCATGACACGCAGTATTTT. This translates into CASSLYILSGLAVHDTQYF. The J gene is TRBJ2-3, the V gene TRBV5-6, with 11 bases matching TRBD2. Trimming took 1 base from V and 9 from J; bases not matched to a gene: 19. Looked up from germline, CDR1 is SGHDT and CDR2 is YYEEEE. CDR3 size: 19 residues.

This clonotype was counted between two and nine times. The chain recombines TRBV19 with TRBJ1-2, with 9 bases lining up with TRBD1. Germline trimming cut 7 bases from V and 2 bases from J; bases unmatched to any gene: 5. Germline CDR1 is LNHDA and CDR2 is SQIVND (reference sequence). The CDR3 covers 14 residues. Here the CDR3 DNA reads TGTGCCAGTACCCAGGACAGGGGAAACTATGGCTACACCTTC. It specifies CASTQDRGNYGYTF.

V usage is TRBV30 and J usage is TRBJ1-1, with D unclear. CDR3 length equals 11 residues. V gave up 3 bases and J gave up 0 bases, with 2 bases separating them. Germline V lookup: CDR1 GTSNPN, CDR2 SVGIG (reference sequence). CDR3 protein: CAWRVNTEAFF. Here the CDR3 DNA reads TGTGCCTGGAGAGTGAACACTGAAGCTTTCTTT.

This clonotype was counted only a few times. J is TRBJ2-1 and V is TRBV6-6; 8 bases are shared with TRBD2. V shed 6 bases, J shed 4 bases, and the junction held 8 bases outside the gene matches. The CDR3 is 15 amino acids. Germline loops: CDR1 MNHNY, CDR2 SVGAGI (reference sequence). CDR3 region: CASSTQRETYNEQFF. CDR3 in DNA: TGTGCCAGCAGCACTCAGCGGGAGACATACAATGAGCAGTTCTTC.

This clonotype has at least ten counts. V usage is TRBV7-2 and J usage is TRBJ2-3; TRBD2 matches 9 bases. The V gene's germline CDR1 is SGHTA and CDR2 FQGNSA. Losses at the gene ends were 5 bases for V and 1 base for J; bases not matched to a gene: 4. CDR3 length: 15 amino acids. CDR3 residues: CASSPSGIGTDTQYF. The CDR3 DNA reads TGTGCCAGCAGCCCTAGCGGGATTGGCACAGATACGCAGTATTTT.

This clonotype was picked up a small number of times. The CDR3 nucleotides are TGTGCCAGCAGTTTAGTTAAACTCCAGGGACAAGAGACCCAGTACTTC. Protein: CASSLVKLQGQETQYF. J is TRBJ2-5 and V is TRBV28; D might be TRBD1 (5 bases). The V end lost 2 bases, the J end lost 2 bases, and 15 bases lay between the germline ends. The CDR3 loop spans 16 amino acids. Germline V gene lookup returns CDR1 MDHEN and CDR2 SYDVKM.

The chain uses TRBV7-9 and TRBJ1-5, with a weak D call TRBD1 (5 bases). The CDR3 loop spans 14 amino acids. With 3 bases removed from V and 2 bases from J, the gap between germline ends came to 8 bases. Germline CDR1 reads SEHNR; CDR2 reads FQNEAQ (reference sequence). The DNA of the CDR3 is TGTGCCAGCAGCTTGGGGCTGGGCAATCAGCCCCAGCATTTT. Protein: CASSLGLGNQPQHF.

The V gene is TRBV6-6, the J gene TRBJ2-5, with a tentative D call TRBD1 (6 bases). CDR3 length: 13 residues. The germline V gene encodes CDR1 MNHNY and CDR2 SVGAGI (reference sequence). Deletions cut 7 bases from V and 2 bases from J, with 11 bases between. As DNA, the CDR3 is TGTGCCAGCAATAGACAGGAACAAGAGACCCAGTACTTC. This sequence encodes CASNRQEQETQYF.

This clonotype has ten or more counts. The chain joins TRBV12-3 or TRBV12-4 to TRBJ2-2; D uncertain. The CDR3 runs 11 residues. Trimming shortened V by 6 bases and J by 7 bases, and 6 bases separated the two germline ends. CDR3 in amino acids: CASSQGGELFF. The CDR3 coding sequence is TGTGCCAGCAGCCAAGGCGGGGAGCTGTTTTTT.

This clonotype was seen a handful of times. The chain uses TRBV5-4 and TRBJ2-5; D possibly corresponds to TRBD1 (5 bases). The CDR3 loop spans 14 amino acids. Trimming pared 2 bases from V and 3 bases from J, leaving 11 bases between. CDR1 and CDR2 (germline): SGHNT, YYREEE (reference sequence). Here the CDR3 reads CASSFARVEETQYF. In nucleotides, the CDR3 is TGTGCCAGCAGCTTCGCCAGGGTAGAAGAGACCCAGTACTTC.

This clonotype was detected a few times. The chain is built from TRBV6-1 and TRBJ1-2; D is undetermined. Germline V CDR1 and CDR2: MNHNS, SASEGT. CDR3 length: 15 amino acids. The germline V and J ends were trimmed by 8 bases and 7 bases, with 23 bases remaining between them. The CDR3 is CASGGGISAATGYTF. DNA for the CDR3: TGTGCCAGCGGCGGAGGGATTAGTGCGGCCACTGGCTACACCTTC.

This clonotype has just a few counts. The chain couples TRBV9 to TRBJ2-6; TRBD1 matches at 7 bases. Germline CDR1 and CDR2: SGDLS and YYNGEE. Losses at the gene ends were 0 bases for V and 3 bases for J; bases not matched to a gene: 6. There are 17 residues in the CDR3. The CDR3 spells CASSVDRTGVGANVLTF. CDR3 nucleotide sequence: TGTGCCAGCAGCGTAGATCGAACAGGGGTTGGGGCCAACGTCCTGACTTTC.

This clonotype appeared a few times. The V gene is TRBV7-2, the J gene TRBJ1-4, with D maybe TRBD1 (6 bases). The CDR3 runs 16 residues. Germline V gene data show CDR1 as SGHTA and CDR2 as FQGNSA. Deletions cut 6 bases from V and 8 bases from J, with 22 bases between. CDR3 in DNA: TGTGCCAGCAGTTTCCTTCTCGGGGGGGCGCGGGAAAAACTGTTTTTT. It yields the protein CASSFLLGGAREKLFF.

The chain recombines TRBV13 with TRBJ2-1; D is ambiguous. This CDR3 comprises 12 residues. Germline CDR1 is PRHDT and CDR2 is FYEKMQ (reference sequence). V gave up 3 bases and J gave up 8 bases, with 8 bases separating them. CDR3 region: CASSFGSDEQFF. CDR3 bases: TGTGCCAGCAGCTTCGGGTCCGATGAGCAGTTCTTC.